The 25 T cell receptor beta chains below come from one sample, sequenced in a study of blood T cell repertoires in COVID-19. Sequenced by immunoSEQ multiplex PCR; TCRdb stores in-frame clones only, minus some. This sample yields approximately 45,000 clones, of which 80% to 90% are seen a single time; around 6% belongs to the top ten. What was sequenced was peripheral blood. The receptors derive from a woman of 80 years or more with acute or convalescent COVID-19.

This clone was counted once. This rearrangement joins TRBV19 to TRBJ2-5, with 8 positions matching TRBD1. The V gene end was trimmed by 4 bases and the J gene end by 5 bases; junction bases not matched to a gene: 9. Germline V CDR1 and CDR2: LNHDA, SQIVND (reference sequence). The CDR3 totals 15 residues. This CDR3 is CASSTGQGTRETQYF. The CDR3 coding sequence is TGTGCCAGTAGTACTGGACAGGGTACAAGGGAGACCCAGTACTTC.

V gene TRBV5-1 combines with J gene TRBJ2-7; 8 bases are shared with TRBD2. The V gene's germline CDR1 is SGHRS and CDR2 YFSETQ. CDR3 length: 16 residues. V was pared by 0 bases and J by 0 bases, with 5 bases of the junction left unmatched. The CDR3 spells CASSLVAGPSSYEQYF. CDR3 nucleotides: TGCGCCAGCAGCTTGGTAGCGGGGCCGAGCTCCTACGAGCAGTACTTC.

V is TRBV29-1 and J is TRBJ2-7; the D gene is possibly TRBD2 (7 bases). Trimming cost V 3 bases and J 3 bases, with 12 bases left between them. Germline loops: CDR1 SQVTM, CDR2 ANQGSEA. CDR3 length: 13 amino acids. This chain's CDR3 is CSVEKGGGYEQYF. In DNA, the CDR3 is TGCAGCGTTGAGAAGGGAGGGGGCTACGAGCAGTACTTC.

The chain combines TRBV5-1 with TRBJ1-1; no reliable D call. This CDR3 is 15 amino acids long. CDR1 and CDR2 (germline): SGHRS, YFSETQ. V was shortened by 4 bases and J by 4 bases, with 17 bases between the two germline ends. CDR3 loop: CASSNTLPGSTEAFF. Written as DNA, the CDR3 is TGCGCCAGCAGCAACACGTTGCCGGGGAGCACTGAAGCTTTCTTT.

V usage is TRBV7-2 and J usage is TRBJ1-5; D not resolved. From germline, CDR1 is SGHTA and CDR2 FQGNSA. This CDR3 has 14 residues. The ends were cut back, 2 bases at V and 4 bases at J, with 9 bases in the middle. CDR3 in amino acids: CASSLWVQNQPQHF. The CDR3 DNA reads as TGTGCCAGCAGCTTATGGGTACAGAATCAGCCCCAGCATTTT.

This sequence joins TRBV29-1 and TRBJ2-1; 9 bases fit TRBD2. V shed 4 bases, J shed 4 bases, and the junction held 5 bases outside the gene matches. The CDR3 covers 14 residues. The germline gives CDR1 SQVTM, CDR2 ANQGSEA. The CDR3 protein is CSVVSSGAYNEQFF. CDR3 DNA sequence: TGCAGCGTTGTCTCTAGCGGGGCATACAATGAGCAGTTCTTC.

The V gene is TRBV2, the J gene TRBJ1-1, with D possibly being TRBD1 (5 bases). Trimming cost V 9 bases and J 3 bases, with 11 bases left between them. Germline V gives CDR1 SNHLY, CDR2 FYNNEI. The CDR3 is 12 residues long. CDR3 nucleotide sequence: TGTGCCAGGGGGGGGTGGGACACTGAAGCTTTCTTT. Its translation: CARGGWDTEAFF.

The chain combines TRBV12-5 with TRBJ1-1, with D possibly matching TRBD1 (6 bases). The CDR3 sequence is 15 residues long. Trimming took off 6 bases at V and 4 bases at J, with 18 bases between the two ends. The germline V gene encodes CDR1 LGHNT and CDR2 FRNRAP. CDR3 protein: CASGHEQGGGTEAFF. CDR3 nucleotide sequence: TGTGCTAGTGGACACGAACAGGGCGGCGGCACTGAAGCTTTCTTT.

Here the CDR3 DNA reads TGTGCCAGCGGAAATAGCGGGGGGGCCCAAGAGACCCAGTACTTC. Translated, it gives CASGNSGGAQETQYF. The rearrangement uses TRBV6-6 and TRBJ2-5; the match to TRBD2 covers 11 bases. CDR3 length equals 15 residues. Germline V gene data show CDR1 as MNHNY and CDR2 as SVGAGI (reference sequence). V shed 8 bases and J 1 base; nucleotides not matched to a gene: 6.

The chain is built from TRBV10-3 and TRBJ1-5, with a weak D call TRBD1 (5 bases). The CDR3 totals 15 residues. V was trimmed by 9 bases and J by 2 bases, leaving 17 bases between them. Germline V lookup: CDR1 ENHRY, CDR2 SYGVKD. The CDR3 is CAIGGGREGNQPQHF. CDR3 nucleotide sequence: TGTGCCATTGGCGGGGGTAGGGAGGGCAATCAGCCCCAGCATTTT.

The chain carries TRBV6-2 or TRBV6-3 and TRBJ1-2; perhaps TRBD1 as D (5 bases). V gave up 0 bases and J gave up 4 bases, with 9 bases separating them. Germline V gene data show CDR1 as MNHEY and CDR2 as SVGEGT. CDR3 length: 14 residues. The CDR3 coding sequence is TGTGCCAGCAGTTACTCGCAGGGTCCCTATGGCTACACCTTC. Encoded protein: CASSYSQGPYGYTF.

The CDR3 reads CASNPTDGRNTEAFF. The CDR3 nucleotides are TGTGCCAGCAACCCTACGGACGGGAGGAACACTGAAGCTTTCTTT. The chain is built from TRBV6-5 and TRBJ1-1; D unclear. V dropped 7 bases and J dropped 1 base, with 16 bases sitting between them. Germline CDR1 MNHEY, CDR2 SVGAGI. The CDR3 loop spans 15 amino acids.

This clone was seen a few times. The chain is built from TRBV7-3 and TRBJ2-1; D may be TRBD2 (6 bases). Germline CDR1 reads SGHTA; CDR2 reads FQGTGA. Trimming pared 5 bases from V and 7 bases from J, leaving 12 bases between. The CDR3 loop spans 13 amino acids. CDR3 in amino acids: CASSPPGGNEQFF. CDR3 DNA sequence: TGTGCCAGCAGCCCCCCCGGAGGGAATGAGCAGTTCTTC.

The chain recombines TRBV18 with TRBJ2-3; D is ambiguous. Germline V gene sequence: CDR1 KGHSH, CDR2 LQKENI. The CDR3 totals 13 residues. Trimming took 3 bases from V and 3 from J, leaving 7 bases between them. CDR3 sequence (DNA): TGTGCCAGCTCACCCCCAGGAACAGATACGCAGTATTTT. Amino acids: CASSPPGTDTQYF.

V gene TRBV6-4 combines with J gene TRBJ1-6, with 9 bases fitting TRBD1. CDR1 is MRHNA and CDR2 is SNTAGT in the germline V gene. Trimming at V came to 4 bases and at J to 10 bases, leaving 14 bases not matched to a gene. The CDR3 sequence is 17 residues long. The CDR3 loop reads CASSASAPGQGNSPLHF. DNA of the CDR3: TGTGCCAGCAGTGCGTCTGCTCCGGGACAGGGAAACTCACCCCTCCACTTT.

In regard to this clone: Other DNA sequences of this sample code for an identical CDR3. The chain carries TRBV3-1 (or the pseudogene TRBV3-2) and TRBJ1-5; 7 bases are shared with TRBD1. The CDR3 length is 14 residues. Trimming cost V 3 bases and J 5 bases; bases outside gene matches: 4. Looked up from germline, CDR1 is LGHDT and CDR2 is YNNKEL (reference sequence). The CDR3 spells CASSHSTGYQPQHF. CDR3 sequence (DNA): TGTGCCAGCAGCCACTCGACAGGGTATCAGCCCCAGCATTTT.

The CDR3 bases are TGTGCCAGCAGTTACTTTGGGAGCTCTGGGGCCAACGTCCTGACTTTC. Translation gives CASSYFGSSGANVLTF. This sequence joins TRBV6-5 and TRBJ2-6, with a weak D call TRBD2 (5 bases). Trimming stripped 1 base from V and 0 bases from J, with 7 bases between. The CDR3 runs 16 residues. Per the germline V gene, CDR1 is MNHEY and CDR2 is SVGAGI.

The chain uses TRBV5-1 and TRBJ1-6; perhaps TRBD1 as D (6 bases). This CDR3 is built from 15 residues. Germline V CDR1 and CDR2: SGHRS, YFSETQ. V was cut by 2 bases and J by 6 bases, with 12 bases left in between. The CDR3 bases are TGCGCCAGCAGCTTTACCCCAGGGGCTAATTCACCCCTCCACTTT. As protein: CASSFTPGANSPLHF.

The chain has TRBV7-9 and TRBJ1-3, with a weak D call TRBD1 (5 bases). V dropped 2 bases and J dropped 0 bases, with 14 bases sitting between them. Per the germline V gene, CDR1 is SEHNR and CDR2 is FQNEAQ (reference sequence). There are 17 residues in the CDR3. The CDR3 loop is CASSLSVLGPSGNTIYF. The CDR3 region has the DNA TGTGCCAGCAGCTTATCCGTGCTGGGGCCCTCTGGAAACACCATATATTTT.

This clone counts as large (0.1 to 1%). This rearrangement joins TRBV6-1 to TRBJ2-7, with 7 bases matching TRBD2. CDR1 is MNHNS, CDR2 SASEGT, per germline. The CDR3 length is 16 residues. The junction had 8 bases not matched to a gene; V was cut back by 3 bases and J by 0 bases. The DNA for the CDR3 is TGTGCCAGCAGTGACCTGGGGGGGTCTAGCTCCTACGAGCAGTACTTC. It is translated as CASSDLGGSSSYEQYF.

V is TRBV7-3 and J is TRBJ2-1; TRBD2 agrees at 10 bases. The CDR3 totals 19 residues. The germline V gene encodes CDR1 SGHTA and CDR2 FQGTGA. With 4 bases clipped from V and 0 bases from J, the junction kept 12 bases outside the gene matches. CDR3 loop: CASSSPPSGGPSSYNEQFF. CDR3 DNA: TGTGCCAGCAGCTCCCCCCCTAGCGGGGGACCGAGCTCCTACAATGAGCAGTTCTTC.

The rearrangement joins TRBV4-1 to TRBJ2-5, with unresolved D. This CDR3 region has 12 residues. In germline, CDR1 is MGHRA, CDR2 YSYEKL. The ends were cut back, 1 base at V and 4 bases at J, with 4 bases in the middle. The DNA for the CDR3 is TGCGCCAGCAGCCAAGTCCGAGAGACCCAGTACTTC. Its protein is CASSQVRETQYF.

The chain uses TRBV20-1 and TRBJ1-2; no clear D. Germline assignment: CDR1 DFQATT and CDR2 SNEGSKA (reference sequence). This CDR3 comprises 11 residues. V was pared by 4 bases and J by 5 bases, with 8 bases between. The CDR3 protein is CSAIGGYGYTF. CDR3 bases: TGCAGTGCTATCGGAGGTTATGGCTACACCTTC.

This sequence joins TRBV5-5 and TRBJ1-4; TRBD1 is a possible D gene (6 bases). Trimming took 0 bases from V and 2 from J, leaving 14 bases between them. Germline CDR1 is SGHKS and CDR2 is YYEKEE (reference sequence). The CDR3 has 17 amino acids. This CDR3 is CASSLDFGGITNEKLFF. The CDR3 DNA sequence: TGTGCCAGCAGCTTGGATTTTGGGGGCATCACTAATGAAAAACTGTTTTTT.

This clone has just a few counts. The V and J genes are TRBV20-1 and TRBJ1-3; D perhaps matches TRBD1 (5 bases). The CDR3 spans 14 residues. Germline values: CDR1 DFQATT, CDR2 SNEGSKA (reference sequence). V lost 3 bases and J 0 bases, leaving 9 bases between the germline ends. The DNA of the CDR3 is TGCAGTGCTAGTCAGGGAAGCTCTGGAAACACCATATATTTT. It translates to CSASQGSSGNTIYF.